This T cell receptor (beta chain) was captured in a study of blood T cells in healthy people across ages. Whole-study findings and limits: Estimated diversity across one million T cells was deemed an underestimate. Diversity of TCR beta per million T cells declined in a roughly linear way with age.

This clonotype appeared a few times. Its antigen is still unknown. PCR was performed a second time for about 6 to 12 cycles using a sample-barcoded 5' primer and a J-beta primer mix. TCRdb analysed the 5' RACE reads with MiXCR anew, one entry per CDR3 protein. The profile covers approximately 1,700,000 distinct CDR3 sequences, with about two fifths appearing a single time and approximately 22% taken by the ten largest. Between the trimmed V and J ends, which lost 5 bases and 3 bases, there was a span of 11 bases. This CDR3 spans 12 amino acids. Germline loops: CDR1 DFQATT, CDR2 SNEGSKA (reference sequence). Each sample yielded at least 5.5 micrograms of PBMC total RNA.

The genes are TRBV20-1 and TRBJ2-7; a possible D gene is TRBD2 (5 bases). The sequenced sample was blood. The sequence was collected from a human donor in good health. The CDR3 nucleotides are TGCAGTGCTGGAGGACTCTACTACGAGCAGTACTTC. It translates to CSAGGLYYEQYF.